The rows below give T cell receptor beta chains drawn from one sample of a study of early stage breast cancer tumors. Clones were sequenced by immunoSEQ multiplex PCR, and TCRdb holds only the in-frame ones, with some missing. The table lists some 70,000 clones, more than 60% of them singletons. Input material: blood. All receptors derive from a person between 55 and 69 years old with breast cancer. The CDR3 runs from the conserved cysteine through the conserved F or W. A D gene is named only where the DNA matches it firmly. The size of a clone is reported for some rows only, either as once, few or many, or as a class for expanded clones.

j_call: TRBJ2-6
cdr3_length: 15
d_call: NA
v_call: TRBV18
clone_size: NA
cdr3_aa: CASSPLLSGANVLTF
cdr3_nt: TGTGCCAGCTCACCACTTTTATCTGGGGCCAACGTCCTGACTTTC

j_call: TRBJ2-7
cdr3_length: 14
d_call: NA
v_call: TRBV10-3
clone_size: NA
cdr3_aa: CAISESGQHYEQYF
cdr3_nt: TGTGCCATCAGTGAATCAGGACAGCACTACGAGCAGTACTTC

j_call: TRBJ2-1
cdr3_length: 17
d_call: NA
v_call: TRBV7-8
clone_size: NA
cdr3_aa: CASSLDGGGWTYNEQFF
cdr3_nt: TGTGCCAGCAGCTTAGACGGAGGGGGCTGGACGTACAATGAGCAGTTCTTC

j_call: TRBJ2-7
cdr3_length: 14
d_call: NA
v_call: TRBV11-2
clone_size: NA
cdr3_aa: CASSSQSRQYEQYF
cdr3_nt: TGTGCCAGCAGCTCCCAGTCTCGGCAGTACGAGCAGTACTTC

j_call: TRBJ2-3
cdr3_length: 15
d_call: NA
v_call: TRBV5-1
clone_size: NA
cdr3_aa: CASSLRPNAGDTQYF
cdr3_nt: TGCGCCAGCAGCTTGAGACCCAATGCCGGAGATACGCAGTATTTT

j_call: TRBJ2-5
cdr3_length: 16
d_call: TRBD2
v_call: TRBV5-6
clone_size: NA
cdr3_aa: CASSWREGGNGETQYF
cdr3_nt: TGTGCCAGCAGCTGGAGGGAGGGCGGGAATGGGGAGACCCAGTACTTC

j_call: TRBJ2-1
cdr3_length: 18
d_call: TRBD2
v_call: TRBV11-2
clone_size: NA
cdr3_aa: CASSLAFWTSGDPNEQFF
cdr3_nt: TGTGCCAGCAGCTTAGCGTTCTGGACTAGCGGGGACCCCAATGAGCAGTTCTTC

j_call: TRBJ2-7
cdr3_length: 12
d_call: NA
v_call: TRBV28
clone_size: NA
cdr3_aa: CASSLLAYEQYF
cdr3_nt: TGTGCCAGCAGTTTATTAGCCTACGAGCAGTACTTC

j_call: TRBJ2-4
cdr3_length: 17
d_call: NA
v_call: TRBV27
clone_size: NA
cdr3_aa: CASSYLREGAVKNIQYF
cdr3_nt: TGTGCCAGCAGCTACCTTCGGGAGGGGGCCGTCAAAAACATTCAGTACTTC

j_call: TRBJ2-5
cdr3_length: 13
d_call: NA
v_call: TRBV7-3
clone_size: NA
cdr3_aa: CASSREVQETQYF
cdr3_nt: TGTGCCAGCAGCCGGGAAGTACAAGAGACCCAGTACTTC

j_call: TRBJ2-7
cdr3_length: 14
d_call: NA
v_call: TRBV7-2
clone_size: NA
cdr3_aa: CASRSDSGVYEQYF
cdr3_nt: TGTGCCAGCAGGAGTGATAGCGGAGTGTACGAGCAGTACTTC

j_call: TRBJ1-5
cdr3_length: 16
d_call: NA
v_call: TRBV19
clone_size: NA
cdr3_aa: CASSITGARANQPQHF
cdr3_nt: TGTGCCAGTAGTATAACGGGGGCCCGGGCCAATCAGCCCCAGCATTTT

j_call: TRBJ1-1
cdr3_length: 15
d_call: NA
v_call: TRBV28
clone_size: NA
cdr3_aa: CASSIGLGGLAEAFF
cdr3_nt: TGTGCCAGCAGTATTGGGCTTGGGGGGCTAGCAGAAGCTTTCTTT

j_call: TRBJ2-7
cdr3_length: 16
d_call: NA
v_call: TRBV11-2
clone_size: NA
cdr3_aa: CASSHGVWGRGNEQYF
cdr3_nt: TGTGCCAGCAGCCATGGGGTATGGGGGCGCGGGAACGAGCAGTACTTC

j_call: TRBJ1-3
cdr3_length: 15
d_call: TRBD1
v_call: TRBV5-4
clone_size: NA
cdr3_aa: CASSSGQPSGNTIYF
cdr3_nt: TGTGCCAGCAGCTCGGGACAGCCCTCTGGAAACACCATATATTTT

j_call: TRBJ2-7
cdr3_length: 20
d_call: TRBD2
v_call: TRBV4-1
clone_size: NA
cdr3_aa: CASSRLLGLAGSAANYEQYF
cdr3_nt: TGCGCCAGCAGTCGCTTATTAGGACTAGCGGGTTCAGCAGCCAACTACGAGCAGTACTTC

j_call: TRBJ2-2
cdr3_length: 14
d_call: TRBD2
v_call: TRBV28
clone_size: NA
cdr3_aa: CASRLTGGTGELFF
cdr3_nt: TGTGCCAGCAGGCTAACGGGAGGTACCGGGGAGCTGTTTTTT

j_call: TRBJ2-2
cdr3_length: 15
d_call: TRBD2
v_call: TRBV11-2
clone_size: few
cdr3_aa: CASSLTSVNTGELFF
cdr3_nt: TGTGCCAGCAGCCTGACTAGCGTAAACACCGGGGAGCTGTTTTTT

j_call: TRBJ2-2
cdr3_length: 18
d_call: TRBD2
v_call: TRBV11-2
clone_size: NA
cdr3_aa: CASSFRGGAGGPTGELFF
cdr3_nt: TGTGCCAGCAGCTTTCGGGGTGGTGCGGGAGGGCCCACCGGGGAGCTGTTTTTT

j_call: TRBJ2-3
cdr3_length: 12
d_call: TRBD2
v_call: TRBV11-2
clone_size: NA
cdr3_aa: CASSRGLAGGDF
cdr3_nt: TGTGCCAGCAGCCGGGGACTAGCGGGAGGGGATTTT

j_call: TRBJ2-1
cdr3_length: 15
d_call: NA
v_call: TRBV10-1
clone_size: NA
cdr3_aa: CASSDTVSSYNEQFF
cdr3_nt: TGCGCCAGCAGTGACACCGTAAGCTCCTACAATGAGCAGTTCTTC